These T cell receptor beta chains were read from a single sample in a study of cytotoxic CD8 clonotypes in ibrutinib-treated CLL. Generated by immunoSEQ multiplex PCR, the TCRdb table keeps only in-frame clones and is missing some. Counted here are some 150,000 clones, 80% occurring once; the ten biggest clones make up less than 9%. The input for sequencing was PBMCs, taken after 36 months of ibrutinib treatment. All receptors derive from a human donor with chronic lymphocytic leukemia. CDR3s include the opening cysteine and the closing phenylalanine or tryptophan. The order of the fields is clone size, V gene, D gene, J gene, CDR3 protein, CDR3 DNA. A D gene is named only where the DNA matches it firmly. Clone size appears in some rows only: once, few, many, or a class for an expanded clone.

>.|TRBV5-6|.|TRBJ2-1
CASSLAGLGSAEQFF
TGTGCCAGCAGCTTGGCCGGACTGGGTTCCGCTGAGCAGTTCTTC
>.|TRBV18|TRBD1|TRBJ2-3
CASRKVGTGYTDTQYF
TGTGCCAGCCGGAAAGTCGGGACAGGGTACACAGATACGCAGTATTTT
>.|TRBV4-1|.|TRBJ1-2
CASSPGWGTNYGYTF
TGCGCCAGCAGCCCTGGCTGGGGGACTAACTATGGCTACACCTTC
>.|TRBV5-6|.|TRBJ2-7
CASSPRPASPYEQYF
TGTGCCAGCAGCCCGCGTCCCGCTTCCCCCTACGAGCAGTACTTC
>few|TRBV29-1|.|TRBJ1-5
CSVGRDSNQPQHF
TGCAGCGTGGGTCGGGATAGCAATCAGCCCCAGCATTTT
>few|TRBV19|.|TRBJ1-6
CASRGRIYNSPLHF
TGTGCCAGTAGGGGACGGATCTATAATTCACCCCTCCACTTT
>.|TRBV6-5|.|TRBJ2-1
CASSYSQGNSNEQFF
TGTGCCAGCAGTTACTCTCAGGGTAATAGCAATGAGCAGTTCTTC
>.|TRBV19|TRBD2|TRBJ2-3
CASTRRGGYTDTQYF
TGTGCCAGTACGAGGCGGGGGGGTTACACAGATACGCAGTATTTT
>.|TRBV6-5|.|TRBJ1-6
CASSLNGPAPLHF
TGTGCCAGCAGTTTGAACGGGCCGGCACCCCTCCACTTT
>.|TRBV7-6|.|TRBJ1-3
CASSQSGYGNTIYF
TGTGCCAGCAGCCAAAGTGGATATGGAAACACCATATATTTT
>.|TRBV10-3|TRBD1|TRBJ2-1
CAISLQGAGYDEQFF
TGTGCCATCAGTTTACAGGGGGCGGGTTACGATGAGCAGTTCTTC
>.|TRBV12-5|.|TRBJ1-2
CASGLVGRDTFLHGYTF
TGTGCTAGTGGTTTGGTAGGTCGCGACACGTTCCTTCATGGCTACACCTTC
>.|TRBV5-1|.|TRBJ2-1
CASSSGGNEQFF
TGCGCCAGCAGCTCCGGTGGCAATGAGCAGTTCTTC
>.|TRBV15|.|TRBJ2-3
CATSRGTRGDTQYF
TGTGCCACCAGCAGAGGAACTCGAGGAGATACGCAGTATTTT
>once|TRBV4-1|.|TRBJ1-2
CASSPESGPYGYTF
TGCGCCAGCAGCCCGGAGTCAGGGCCCTATGGCTACACCTTC
>.|TRBV18|TRBD2|TRBJ2-7
CASSPGLAGSYEQYF
TGTGCCAGCTCACCGGGACTAGCGGGATCCTACGAGCAGTACTTC
>.|TRBV28|TRBD1|TRBJ1-2
CASSSAGTEDSRGYTF
TGTGCCAGCAGTTCCGCCGGGACAGAGGATTCGCGTGGCTACACCTTC
>.|TRBV2|TRBD2|TRBJ2-2
CASTGKREFGELFF
TGTGCCAGCACTGGGAAGCGGGAGTTCGGGGAGCTGTTTTTT
>.|TRBV7-3|TRBD1|TRBJ2-7
CASSLDRGRNEQYF
TGTGCCAGCAGCCTCGACAGGGGAAGGAACGAGCAGTACTTC
>few|TRBV19|.|TRBJ2-6
CASSGANVLTF
TGTGCCAGTTCTGGGGCCAACGTCCTGACTTTC
>.|TRBV29-1|TRBD1|TRBJ2-6
CSVVLGQGYGANVLTF
TGCAGCGTTGTGTTGGGACAGGGATACGGGGCCAACGTCCTGACTTTC
>.|TRBV11-3|.|TRBJ2-2
CASTISGTPNTGELFF
TGTGCCAGCACCATCTCCGGGACACCGAACACCGGGGAGCTGTTTTTT
>.|TRBV19|.|TRBJ2-7
CASSIGGGTYEQYF
TGTGCCAGTAGTATAGGGGGCGGAACCTACGAGCAGTACTTC
>.|TRBV6-6|.|TRBJ1-5
CASRPAQGRTQPQHF
TGTGCCAGCAGGCCTGCCCAGGGTCGGACTCAGCCCCAGCATTTT
>.|TRBV19|.|TRBJ2-2
CASMWGTGELFF
TGTGCCAGTATGTGGGGCACCGGGGAGCTGTTTTTT
>.|TRBV20-1|.|TRBJ2-3
CSARQDTQYF
TGCAGTGCTAGGCAGGATACGCAGTATTTT
>once|TRBV19|.|TRBJ1-2
CASSIEKTYGYTF
TGTGCCAGTAGTATAGAGAAGACCTATGGCTACACCTTC
>.|TRBV11-3|.|TRBJ2-7
CASSLSPTSYEQYF
TGTGCCAGCAGCTTATCGCCCACCTCCTACGAGCAGTACTTC
>.|TRBV27|TRBD1|TRBJ2-2
CASSLVGTGTGELFF
TGTGCCAGCAGTTTAGTCGGGACAGGCACCGGGGAGCTGTTTTTT
>.|TRBV19|TRBD2|TRBJ2-1
CASNSGGPNEQFF
TGTGCCAGTAATAGCGGGGGGCCCAATGAGCAGTTCTTC
>.|TRBV25-1|.|TRBJ2-6
CASSVRVDGANVLTF
TGTGCCAGCAGTGTCAGGGTTGATGGGGCCAACGTCCTGACTTTC
>.|TRBV7-9|.|TRBJ2-7
CASSLAGGTYEQYF
TGTGCCAGCAGCTTAGCGGGAGGTACCTACGAGCAGTACTTC
>.|TRBV7-2|.|TRBJ2-3
CASSFRVADTQYF
TGTGCCAGCAGCTTCAGGGTAGCAGATACGCAGTATTTT
>.|TRBV29-1|.|TRBJ2-3
CSVKQGRNTDTQYF
TGCAGCGTTAAACAGGGAAGGAACACAGATACGCAGTATTTT
>.|TRBV7-9|.|TRBJ1-1
CARSRTTEAFF
TGTGCCAGATCGCGTACCACTGAAGCTTTCTTT
>.|TRBV6-5|.|TRBJ2-7
CASSYSGVGYEQYF
TGTGCCAGCAGTTATTCGGGGGTTGGGTACGAGCAGTACTTC
>.|TRBV29-1|.|TRBJ1-4
CSAADRSLNEKLFF
TGCAGCGCAGCCGACAGATCCCTTAATGAAAAACTGTTTTTT
>.|TRBV9|TRBD2|TRBJ2-5
CASSGGLAETQYF
TGTGCCAGCAGCGGCGGACTAGCAGAGACCCAGTACTTC
>.|TRBV5-1|.|TRBJ2-5
CASSFAGGVGETQYF
TGCGCCAGCAGCTTCGCCGGCGGGGTTGGAGAGACCCAGTACTTC
>.|TRBV5-6|.|TRBJ1-5
CASSLGLNQPQHF
TGTGCCAGCAGCTTGGGGTTAAATCAGCCCCAGCATTTT
>.|TRBV29-1|TRBD1|TRBJ2-7
CSVGGSGTGSYEQYF
TGCAGCGTTGGGGGGTCCGGGACAGGCTCCTACGAGCAGTACTTC
>.|TRBV5-6|.|TRBJ2-5
CASSYRLTQYF
TGTGCCAGCAGCTACCGGCTGACCCAGTACTTC